What follows describes a single T cell receptor (beta chain). The antigen it recognizes is unknown. The sample holds no much larger clone one base away, and base qualities are not on file. The immunoSEQ Assay, a bias-controlled multiplex PCR, was used to amplify TCRbeta CDR3 regions from genomic DNA. The original methods were these. Nucleated cell counts per sample were estimated from amplification of reference gene primers within the assay. To quantify the absolute abundance of each unique TCRbeta CDR3 rearrangement, sequence reads were collapsed and filtered. Productive Simpson clonality was computed per sample as the square root of Simpson's diversity index over productive rearrangements. TCRdb took over this immuneACCESS table, retaining in-frame rearrangements with V and J assigned. Such tables are incomplete; in checked studies, under half of the missing clones stem from an unresolved V gene, and the remainder is unexplained. Clonal size and the V and J genes are those of that table, whereas D and trimming came from the DNA. A total of just under 35,000 clones appear in this sample, over 90% of them only once. The leading ten clones occupy 35% to 50% of the sample.

This record belongs to a study of blood T cell repertoires in COVID-19 (dated by TCRdb to 2020 to 2022). Background on the whole study: The collaborator samples originated in the United States, Italy and Spain and spanned the acute and convalescent phases of COVID-19. The prospective study material was composed of cDNA or gDNA derived from T cells, B-cell-depleted T cells, or PBMCs. Subjects who had been exposed to COVID-19, were actively infected with it, or had recovered from it provided the deeply sampled blood TCRbeta repertoires that made up the dataset. The repertoires were released in a freely available public database meant as a resource for research on the immune response to SARS-CoV-2. Samples came from the ongoing ImmuneRACE study (first 160 participants) plus 1,254 subjects from 6 global collaborators. Sample metadata almost always included a de-identified subject ID, COVID-19 status, age in years and sex. Where HLA class I and class II types were available, the types were taken from metadata supplied by the sample provider, not from assay-based typing.

Whole blood was collected in K2EDTA tubes by collaborating institutions according to the institutions' own protocols. For TCRbeta analysis, collaborator samples were shipped as frozen whole blood, as isolated PBMCs, or as DNA extracted from either sample type. The germline ends are 22 bases apart after V is trimmed by 0 bases and J by 0 bases. Including cysteine and phenylalanine, the CDR3 has 20 amino acids. The kept DNA is CDR3 alone, 60 bases in frame from the first base. CDR1 is given as SGHRS and CDR2 as YFSETQ, both from the germline V gene. Paper-wide results and their limitations: Clinical and demographic metadata were provided uncurated, with the amount varying by source and participant.

Sequenced material: peripheral blood. The V and J segments used are TRBV5-1 and TRBJ1-3; no D segment can be confidently identified. The clonotype originates from a man in his sixties with active or convalescent COVID-19. The nucleotide sequence is given as TGCGCCAGCAGCTTGGTCCCCCCAAGGGAGGGTAATGACTCTGGAAACACCATATATTTT. Translated, it reads CASSLVPPREGNDSGNTIYF.